This entry features one T cell receptor (beta chain) sequence. In the study's own analysis: Estimated nucleated cell counts came from reference gene primer amplification. Sequencing was performed with immunoSEQ multiplex PCR; in TCRdb, only in-frame clones are kept and a portion is missing. Clone size and V and J calls were adopted from that table, with D and trimming inferred from the DNA. The sample has 84,000 or so clones; under 80% are singletons. The data were taken from a study of blood T cell repertoires in COVID-19. Germline loops: CDR1 SGHNT, CDR2 YENEEA. The CDR3 length is 14 residues. V was clipped by 5 bases and J by 2 bases; unmatched bases: 3.

This TCR was recovered from a human donor in a cohort sampled during active COVID-19. The rearrangement links TRBV11-3 to TRBJ1-3, with 7 nucleotides matching TRBD1. Sequencing was done on a sample of peripheral blood. This CDR3 reads CASSQGQAGNTIYF. DNA for the CDR3: TGTGCCAGCAGCCAAGGACAGGCTGGAAACACCATATATTTT.